The rows below give T cell receptor beta chains drawn from one sample of a study of blood T cell repertoires in COVID-19. Sequencing was performed with immunoSEQ multiplex PCR; in TCRdb, only in-frame clones are kept and a portion is missing. The sample has 140,000 to 150,000 clones, roughly 78% seen once. Sequencing input: PBMCs or T cells enriched from blood (not recorded which). The origin of the receptors is a woman aged 45 to 65 who had recovered from COVID-19. CDR3s include the opening cysteine and the closing phenylalanine or tryptophan. D genes are given only for firm matches. Rows give clone size only sometimes, using once, few, many, or a class for an expanded clone.

.	TRBD1	TRBV9	TRBJ1-6	CASSTPGTGPNSPLHF	TGTGCCAGCAGCACCCCCGGGACAGGGCCGAATTCACCCCTCCACTTT
.	TRBD1	TRBV5-4	TRBJ2-1	CASSTDRGTYNEQFF	TGTGCCAGCAGCACCGACAGGGGCACCTACAATGAGCAGTTCTTC
many	.	TRBV7-2	TRBJ1-5	CASGEGRGQPQHF	TGTGCCTCCGGAGAGGGGAGGGGACAGCCCCAGCATTTT
.	TRBD1	TRBV28	TRBJ2-7	CASSSDRGDEQYF	TGTGCCAGTTCCTCGGACAGGGGGGACGAGCAGTACTTC
.	.	TRBV5-1	TRBJ2-4	CASSFGGPAKNIQYF	TGCGCCAGCAGCTTCGGAGGCCCAGCCAAAAACATTCAGTACTTC
.	.	TRBV5-4	TRBJ2-4	CASSGGTEAKNIQYF	TGTGCCAGCAGCGGGGGGACAGAAGCCAAAAACATTCAGTACTTC
many	TRBD2	TRBV7-3	TRBJ2-5	CASSLKGSWGSGEGETQYF	TGTGCCAGCAGCTTAAAAGGGAGCTGGGGAAGCGGGGAGGGAGAGACCCAGTACTTC
.	.	TRBV2	TRBJ2-5	CASKRDTQETQYF	TGTGCCAGCAAACGGGACACCCAAGAGACCCAGTACTTC
.	.	TRBV19	TRBJ1-5	CASSVQGNQPQHF	TGTGCCAGTAGCGTCCAGGGCAATCAGCCCCAGCATTTT
.	.	TRBV29-1	TRBJ1-2	CSVGTDNGYTF	TGCAGCGTTGGGACAGACAATGGCTACACCTTC
.	.	TRBV18	TRBJ2-7	CASSPTRDNSYEQYF	TGTGCCAGCTCACCTACTCGGGACAACTCCTACGAGCAGTACTTC
.	TRBD1	TRBV7-8	TRBJ1-1	CASSLEGQGETEAFF	TGTGCCAGCAGCTTAGAAGGACAGGGAGAAACTGAAGCTTTCTTT
.	.	TRBV11-2	TRBJ2-3	CASTRGTDTQYF	TGTGCCAGCACCCGGGGGACAGATACGCAGTATTTT
.	.	TRBV6-5	TRBJ2-2	CASSYSSGNTGELFF	TGTGCCAGCAGTTACTCATCGGGTAACACCGGGGAGCTGTTTTTT
.	.	TRBV7-9	TRBJ2-3	CASSLRQEISTDTQYF	TGTGCCAGCAGCTTAAGACAGGAGATTAGCACAGATACGCAGTATTTT
.	TRBD1	TRBV15	TRBJ1-2	CATSTRRTGDGYTF	TGTGCCACCAGCACAAGAAGGACAGGGGATGGCTACACCTTC
.	.	TRBV28	TRBJ1-1	CASSDSLNTEAFF	TGTGCCAGCAGCGACTCCTTGAACACTGAAGCTTTCTTT
.	.	TRBV5-1	TRBJ1-4	CASRTQGTTNEKLFF	TGCGCCAGCAGGACCCAGGGGACAACTAATGAAAAACTGTTTTTT
.	TRBD1	TRBV6-5	TRBJ1-2	CASSSRVRGVGYGYTF	TGTGCCAGCAGTTCCCGGGTCAGGGGGGTCGGCTATGGCTACACCTTC
.	.	TRBV5-6	TRBJ1-2	CASSLPGLGGYTF	TGTGCCAGCAGCTTGCCAGGGCTCGGAGGCTACACCTTC
.	TRBD1	TRBV18	TRBJ1-6	CASSPRTGSDSYNSPLHF	TGTGCCAGCTCACCCCGGACAGGGAGTGACTCCTATAATTCACCCCTCCACTTT
few	.	TRBV29-1	TRBJ1-5	CSVLQNSNQPQHF	TGCAGCGTTCTTCAGAATAGCAATCAGCCCCAGCATTTT
.	TRBD1	TRBV7-2	TRBJ2-1	CASSGDRGYNEQFF	TGTGCCAGCAGCGGGGACAGGGGTTACAATGAGCAGTTCTTC
few	.	TRBV6-5	TRBJ1-2	CASVRDKASSGYTF	TGTGCCAGCGTCCGGGACAAGGCAAGTTCTGGCTACACCTTC
.	.	TRBV7-9	TRBJ1-2	CASSVLPGRRDGYTF	TGTGCCAGCAGCGTGCTCCCAGGGCGCCGGGATGGCTACACCTTC
.	TRBD1	TRBV6-5	TRBJ2-7	CASSSSGTGGEQYF	TGTGCCAGCAGTTCATCCGGGACAGGGGGCGAGCAGTACTTC
.	TRBD2	TRBV13	TRBJ2-5	CASRGLAGVYKETQYF	TGTGCCAGCAGGGGATTAGCGGGGGTTTATAAAGAGACCCAGTACTTC
.	.	TRBV14	TRBJ1-6	CASSQILNSPLHF	TGTGCCAGCAGCCAGATACTTAATTCACCCCTCCACTTT
once	TRBD1	TRBV10-3	TRBJ2-2	CAIRAAGQGKSDTGELFF	TGTGCCATCAGAGCTGCGGGACAGGGTAAATCGGACACCGGGGAGCTGTTTTTT
.	.	TRBV3-1/TRBV3-2	TRBJ1-5	CASSPRGNYQPQHF	TGTGCCAGCAGCCCCCGGGGGAACTATCAGCCCCAGCATTTT
.	.	TRBV2	TRBJ1-6	CASSERRNSPLHF	TGTGCCAGCAGTGAACGGCGGAATTCACCCCTCCACTTT
.	.	TRBV2	TRBJ1-1	CASSENPILTEAFF	TGTGCCAGCAGTGAAAACCCTATTCTCACTGAAGCTTTCTTT
.	TRBD2	TRBV7-2	TRBJ2-5	CASSSPKRGGETQYF	TGTGCCAGCAGCTCCCCGAAGCGGGGGGGGGAGACCCAGTACTTC
.	.	TRBV2	TRBJ1-6	CASSGEGPYNSPLHF	TGTGCCAGCAGTGGGGAGGGTCCCTATAATTCACCCCTCCACTTT
.	.	TRBV6-4	TRBJ1-2	CASSTEAAGYGYTF	TGTGCCAGCAGCACCGAGGCGGCTGGTTATGGCTACACCTTC
.	TRBD1	TRBV5-5	TRBJ1-2	CASSLGWRDRENYGYTF	TGTGCCAGCAGCTTGGGTTGGCGGGACAGGGAAAACTATGGCTACACCTTC
.	TRBD2	TRBV24-1	TRBJ2-7	CATSDSAGASGGYYEQYF	TGTGCCACCAGTGATTCAGCTGGGGCTAGCGGGGGGTACTACGAGCAGTACTTC
.	.	TRBV3-1/TRBV3-2	TRBJ1-1	CASSHLANTEAFF	TGTGCCAGCAGCCATCTGGCCAACACTGAAGCTTTCTTT
.	TRBD1	TRBV5-1	TRBJ2-5	CASSPRGTGGQETQYF	TGCGCCAGCAGCCCGAGAGGGACAGGGGGTCAAGAGACCCAGTACTTC
.	.	TRBV28	TRBJ2-7	CASSLTMANYEQYF	TGTGCCAGCAGTTTAACCATGGCCAACTACGAGCAGTACTTC
.	.	TRBV3-1/TRBV3-2	TRBJ2-2	CASSLAYGFNTGELFF	TGTGCCAGCAGCCTCGCGTACGGGTTCAACACCGGGGAGCTGTTTTTT
once	.	TRBV12-3/TRBV12-4	TRBJ1-2	CASSLSSYGYTF	TGTGCCAGCAGTTTATCTAGTTATGGCTACACCTTC
.	.	TRBV28	TRBJ1-6	CASSREYNSPLHF	TGTGCCAGCAGCAGGGAATATAATTCACCCCTCCACTTT
once	.	TRBV11-3	TRBJ1-1	CASSLAGNTEAFF	TGTGCCAGCAGCTTAGCGGGGAACACTGAAGCTTTCTTT
.	.	TRBV28	TRBJ1-5	CASSSGFNQPQHF	TGTGCCAGCAGTTCGGGGTTCAATCAGCCCCAGCATTTT
.	TRBD1	TRBV6-5	TRBJ1-5	CASSLQGAGNQPQHF	TGTGCCAGCAGTCTACAGGGGGCTGGCAATCAGCCCCAGCATTTT
few	TRBD1	TRBV9	TRBJ1-1	CASSVAGLQGEAFF	TGTGCCAGCAGCGTAGCGGGGCTACAGGGGGAAGCTTTCTTT
.	TRBD2	TRBV29-1	TRBJ2-3	CSAGTSGGRTDTQYF	TGCAGCGCAGGTACTAGCGGGGGGCGCACAGATACGCAGTATTTT
.	TRBD1	TRBV7-9	TRBJ2-2	CASSSRQGAVGELFF	TGTGCCAGCAGCTCTCGACAGGGGGCAGTCGGGGAGCTGTTTTTT
.	.	TRBV4-1	TRBJ1-2	CASSQGPMDGGRGRKGGYTF	TGCGCCAGCAGCCAAGGACCAATGGACGGCGGGAGGGGGAGGAAGGGTGGCTACACCTTC
.	TRBD2	TRBV7-2	TRBJ2-3	CASSFVLAGGDTQYF	TGTGCCAGCAGCTTCGTACTAGCGGGGGGGGATACGCAGTATTTT
.	.	TRBV28	TRBJ1-6	CASSSAVAPLHF	TGTGCCAGCAGTTCAGCGGTGGCACCCCTCCACTTT
.	TRBD1	TRBV2	TRBJ1-3	CASSTGAGNTIYF	TGTGCCAGCAGTACAGGGGCTGGAAACACCATATATTTT